The 32 T cell receptor beta chains reported below all come from one sample, sequenced in a study of shared clonotypes between healthy human individuals. Repertoires were generated with immunoSEQ multiplex PCR, while TCRdb's copy carries only in-frame clones and drops some. The sample contains 2 million to 2.5 million clones, 80% to 95% of which appear only once. The sample was naive CD4+ T cells from PBMCs. As for subset: CD45RA+ positively selected. The receptor set was obtained from a man in his late teens or twenties in good health. Some clones in this sample may be carry-over from other donors' samples.

The chain links TRBV9 to TRBJ1-4; D might be TRBD1 (6 bases). V lost 4 bases to trimming and J lost 6 bases, with 16 bases between them. The length of the CDR3 is 15 residues. CDR1 and CDR2 (germline): SGDLS, YYNGEE. The CDR3 loop reads CASSSLTGGDEKLFF. In DNA form, the CDR3 reads TGTGCCAGCAGCTCCCTGACAGGTGGTGATGAAAAACTGTTTTTT.

The V and J genes are TRBV4-3 and TRBJ2-1; D is ambiguous. The CDR3 length is 14 residues. The V end lost 5 bases, the J end lost 5 bases, and 13 bases lay between the germline ends. The germline V gene encodes CDR1 LGHNA and CDR2 YSLEER. The CDR3, as DNA: TGCGCCAGCAGCAAGGACCGGGCACACAATGAGCAGTTCTTC. Translating gives CASSKDRAHNEQFF.

V usage is TRBV2 and J usage is TRBJ2-5; 7 bases line up with TRBD1. CDR1 is SNHLY and CDR2 is FYNNEI in the germline V gene. After removal of 9 bases from V and 7 bases from J, the junction contained 8 bases not matched to a gene. CDR3 size: 12 residues. The CDR3 is CASQQGSGTQYF. CDR3 DNA sequence: TGTGCCAGTCAACAGGGGTCGGGGACCCAGTACTTC.

The V call is TRBV18, the J call TRBJ2-2; D is ambiguous. The CDR3 loop spans 15 amino acids. Germline CDR1 reads KGHSH; CDR2 reads LQKENI. V dropped 3 bases and J dropped 4 bases, with 12 bases sitting between them. CDR3 nucleotides: TGTGCCAGCTCACCGAGTCTCCCGGTCACCGGGGAGCTGTTTTTT. Amino acid sequence: CASSPSLPVTGELFF.

Worth noting for this clone: This sample also contains other DNA sequences that code for the same CDR3. This CDR3 is CASSLGRGTDTQYF. CDR3 coding DNA: TGCGCCAGCAGCTTGGGGCGTGGCACAGATACGCAGTATTTT. The chain joins TRBV5-1 to TRBJ2-3; D gene uncertain. The germline V and J ends were trimmed by 0 bases and 1 base, with 6 bases remaining between them. The CDR3 is 14 amino acids. Germline CDR1 and CDR2: SGHRS and YFSETQ.

The rearrangement links TRBV5-6 to TRBJ1-2; no firm D call. Germline V gene lookup returns CDR1 SGHDT and CDR2 YYEEEE. The CDR3 is 14 amino acids. The ends were cut back, 1 base at V and 4 bases at J, with 11 bases in the middle. The CDR3 is CASSLIDLGYGYTF. CDR3 bases: TGTGCCAGCAGCTTGATAGACTTAGGCTATGGCTACACCTTC.

The V gene is TRBV19, the J gene TRBJ1-5; D call uncertain. Trimming stripped 1 base from V and 1 base from J, with 11 bases between. Germline V gene data show CDR1 as LNHDA and CDR2 as SQIVND (reference sequence). This CDR3 contains 16 residues. The CDR3 protein is CASSIGWFQSNQPQHF. In nucleotides, the CDR3 is TGTGCCAGTAGTATAGGGTGGTTCCAGAGCAATCAGCCCCAGCATTTT.

This sequence joins TRBV5-1 and TRBJ2-2; TRBD2 matches 11 bases. The germline CDR1 and CDR2 sequences are SGHRS and YFSETQ. The CDR3 contains 17 residues. V lost 2 bases to trimming and J lost 0 bases; unmatched junction nucleotides: 3. The CDR3 nucleotides read TGCGCCAGCAGCTTAGGGACTAGCGGATCGAACACCGGGGAGCTGTTTTTT. Residues: CASSLGTSGSNTGELFF.

The rearrangement links TRBV10-2 to TRBJ2-1, with D possibly TRBD2 on 5 matching bases. Trimming took off 4 bases at V and 7 bases at J, with 20 bases between the two ends. CDR3 length: 16 residues. Looked up from germline, CDR1 is WSHSY and CDR2 is SAAADI. The CDR3 loop reads CASSGATRTVRNEQFF. CDR3 DNA sequence: TGCGCCAGCAGTGGAGCTACGAGGACTGTTCGAAATGAGCAGTTCTTC.

The chain has TRBV7-3 and TRBJ2-1, with 12 positions matching TRBD2. Germline V gene data show CDR1 as SGHTA and CDR2 as FQGTGA. CDR3 length: 16 amino acids. The V gene end was trimmed by 5 bases and the J gene end by 7 bases; junction bases not matched to a gene: 9. The CDR3 sequence: CASSPSSGRAQNEQFF. CDR3 in DNA: TGTGCCAGCAGCCCGTCTAGCGGGAGGGCACAGAATGAGCAGTTCTTC.

This CDR3 reads CSGAGGDTQYF. The CDR3 DNA reads TGCAGCGGCGCGGGTGGAGATACGCAGTATTTT. The V gene is TRBV20-1, the J gene TRBJ2-3; a weak D match, TRBD2 (5 bases). Germline V gene lookup returns CDR1 DFQATT and CDR2 SNEGSKA (reference sequence). This CDR3 is built from 11 residues.

As concerns this clone: Other DNA sequences in the sample encode the same CDR3. The chain has TRBV6-5 and TRBJ1-1; no clear D gene. The CDR3 consists of 15 residues. The germline V gene has CDR1 MNHEY and CDR2 SVGAGI. V was clipped by 0 bases and J by 0 bases, with 8 bases between them. CDR3 in amino acids: CASSYSAVMNTEAFF. The CDR3 coding sequence is TGTGCCAGCAGTTACTCCGCGGTGATGAACACTGAAGCTTTCTTT.

This chain joins TRBV15 and TRBJ2-7, with 10 bases identical to TRBD2. The CDR3 runs to 15 residues. V shed 2 bases, J shed 4 bases, and the junction held 5 bases outside the gene matches. The germline gives CDR1 LNHNV, CDR2 YYDKDF (reference sequence). CDR3: CATSRPSGSGYEQYF. CDR3 nucleotides: TGTGCCACCAGCAGACCTAGCGGGAGTGGTTACGAGCAGTACTTC.

Concerning this clone itself: The same CDR3 also results from other DNA sequences found in this sample. This chain links TRBV19 with TRBJ2-5; 8 bases agree with TRBD1. This CDR3 has 14 amino acids. The trim removed 1 base at V and 5 bases at J, leaving 3 bases unmatched. CDR1 and CDR2 (germline): LNHDA, SQIVND (reference sequence). The CDR3 spells CASSIGGQGETQYF. CDR3 in DNA: TGTGCCAGTAGTATAGGTGGACAGGGCGAGACCCAGTACTTC.

This clone was detected once. The chain recombines TRBV6-6 with TRBJ1-2; D gene ambiguous. This CDR3 is 16 amino acids long. CDR1 MNHNY and CDR2 SVGAGI come from the germline V gene (reference sequence). V lost 0 bases, J lost 4 bases, and 15 bases lay in between. CDR3 DNA sequence: TGTGCCAGCAGTTACTCGAGGGTCGCAGACGTCTATGGCTACACCTTC. This encodes CASSYSRVADVYGYTF.

V is TRBV7-2 and J is TRBJ2-7, with 7 bases that match TRBD1. V gave up 3 bases and J gave up 4 bases; unmatched junction bases: 6. This CDR3 spans 14 amino acids. Germline V gene lookup returns CDR1 SGHTA and CDR2 FQGNSA. The DNA for the CDR3 is TGTGCCAGCAGCTTGCTGACAGGGTTTTACGAGCAGTACTTC. Protein product: CASSLLTGFYEQYF.

The rearrangement links TRBV6-6 to TRBJ2-6; D perhaps matches TRBD1 (6 bases). The V end was cut by 4 bases, the J end by 3 bases, with 13 bases between. CDR3 length: 16 residues. In germline, CDR1 is MNHNY, CDR2 SVGAGI (reference sequence). The CDR3 is CASSFTGYGGANVLTF. Written as DNA, the CDR3 is TGTGCCAGCAGTTTCACAGGGTATGGTGGGGCCAACGTCCTGACTTTC.

The table lists this clone with a few counts. The V and J genes are TRBV10-3 and TRBJ1-1, with 9 bases that match TRBD1. The CDR3 totals 16 residues. Germline trimming cut 6 bases from V and 5 bases from J; bases unmatched to any gene: 13. Germline CDR1 ENHRY, CDR2 SYGVKD. The CDR3 here is CAIRDTKGQGGTEAFF. The CDR3 DNA reads as TGTGCCATCAGAGACACGAAGGGACAGGGAGGGACTGAAGCTTTCTTT.

This clone is a singleton in its sample. The chain is built from TRBV29-1 and TRBJ2-1; no definite D call. Germline V CDR1 and CDR2: SQVTM, ANQGSEA. The CDR3 is 10 residues long. The V end lost 7 bases, the J end lost 8 bases, and 9 bases lay between the germline ends. This chain's CDR3 is CSAAPDEQFF. The CDR3 region has the DNA TGCAGCGCCGCCCCGGATGAGCAGTTCTTC.

The gene calls are TRBV27 and TRBJ2-7, with 12 bases aligning to TRBD2. CDR3 length equals 14 residues. The V and J ends lost 8 bases and 7 bases, in that order; junction bases with no gene match: 9. Per the germline V gene, CDR1 is MNHEY and CDR2 is SMNVEV (reference sequence). The CDR3 protein is CASATPSGRGEQYF. The CDR3 DNA reads TGTGCCAGCGCAACCCCTAGCGGGAGGGGGGAGCAGTACTTC.

The gene calls are TRBV15 and TRBJ1-1, with D possibly TRBD1 on 6 matching bases. This CDR3 has 17 residues. Trimming removed 0 bases at V and 8 bases at J, with 22 bases between. Per germline, CDR1 LNHNV and CDR2 YYDKDF (reference sequence). In DNA form, the CDR3 reads TGTGCCACCAGCAGAGATCAATTCCCGGGACAAGAAGCCGAAGCTTTCTTT. This codes for CATSRDQFPGQEAEAFF.

V and J are TRBV2 and TRBJ2-7; 9 bases agree with TRBD1. Germline assignment: CDR1 SNHLY and CDR2 FYNNEI. The CDR3 covers 15 residues. V lost 6 bases, J lost 6 bases, and 12 bases stayed unmatched. The CDR3 nucleotides read TGTGCCAGCAGCGATCAACAGGGGGCGTTAGGCGAGCAGTACTTC. Amino acids: CASSDQQGALGEQYF.

The rearrangement links TRBV19 to TRBJ1-2; tentative D call: TRBD1 (5 bases). Germline V gene sequence: CDR1 LNHDA, CDR2 SQIVND (reference sequence). Trimming shortened V by 9 bases and J by 4 bases, and 15 bases separated the two germline ends. The CDR3 is 13 amino acids. As DNA, the CDR3 is TGTGCCAGCTCCAACAGGTATGGCTATGGCTACACCTTC. It encodes CASSNRYGYGYTF.

This clone has more than one count but fewer than ten. This chain uses TRBV5-1 with TRBJ1-1; D is undetermined. Trimming shortened V by 4 bases and J by 2 bases, and 6 bases separated the two germline ends. CDR1 and CDR2 from the germline V gene are SGHRS and YFSETQ. The CDR3 is 12 amino acids. The DNA of the CDR3 is TGCGCCAGCAGCCAGACTAACACTGAAGCTTTCTTT. The encoded protein is CASSQTNTEAFF.

The chain has TRBV2 and TRBJ2-1; D may correspond to TRBD1 or TRBD2 (5 bases each). Germline assignment: CDR1 SNHLY and CDR2 FYNNEI. CDR3 length equals 14 residues. Trimming left V 5 bases short and J 6 bases short, with 14 bases between. CDR3 sequence reads: CASSTTGLSNEQFF. The CDR3 DNA reads TGTGCCAGCAGTACAACAGGACTTTCCAATGAGCAGTTCTTC.

Only one count was recorded for this clone. Other DNA variants within this sample encode the same CDR3. The chain is built from TRBV18 and TRBJ1-1, with no clear D. Germline CDR1 KGHSH, CDR2 LQKENI. Trimming left V 1 base short and J 0 bases short, with 6 bases between. CDR3 length equals 14 residues. CDR3 sequence: CASSPLGMNTEAFF. DNA of the CDR3: TGTGCCAGCTCACCACTGGGGATGAACACTGAAGCTTTCTTT. Full variable domain (missing parts from reference TRBV18 and TRBJ1-1): NAGVMQNPRHLVRRRGQEARLRCSPMKGHSHVYWYRQLPEEGLKFMVYLQKENIIDESGMPKERFSAEFPKEGPSILRIQQVVRGDSAAYFCASSPLGMNTEAFFGQGTRLTVV.

The rearrangement uses TRBV5-1 and TRBJ2-5, with D hard to call. Germline V gene lookup returns CDR1 SGHRS and CDR2 YFSETQ. V was cut by 5 bases and J by 2 bases, with 13 bases left in between. This CDR3 has 14 residues. In DNA, the CDR3 is TGCGCCAGCAGACTCGGGTCCCTACAAGAGACCCAGTACTTC. Its protein is CASRLGSLQETQYF.

The chain recombines TRBV30 with TRBJ1-6; 8 bases match TRBD1. Germline CDR1 and CDR2: GTSNPN and SVGIG (reference sequence). Germline trimming cut 3 bases from V and 10 bases from J; bases unmatched to any gene: 5. The CDR3 consists of 13 residues. The CDR3 here is CAWSTGGGSPLHF. CDR3 DNA sequence: TGTGCCTGGAGCACAGGGGGTGGATCACCCCTCCACTTT.

V gene TRBV11-2 combines with J gene TRBJ2-7; 13 bases fit TRBD2. The CDR3 runs 16 residues. The germline gives CDR1 SGHAT, CDR2 FQNNGV. V shed 3 bases, J shed 4 bases, and the junction held 6 bases outside the gene matches. CDR3 protein: CASSFKRLAGGYEQYF. The DNA for the CDR3 is TGTGCCAGCAGCTTTAAGAGACTAGCGGGAGGATACGAGCAGTACTTC.

The V and J genes are TRBV28 and TRBJ2-7; D not resolved. Per the germline V gene, CDR1 is MDHEN and CDR2 is SYDVKM. V was trimmed by 3 bases and J by 2 bases, leaving 11 bases between them. CDR3 length: 14 amino acids. This chain's CDR3 is CASSLFRLTYEQYF. The CDR3 nucleotides are TGTGCCAGCAGTTTGTTCAGGCTCACCTACGAGCAGTACTTC.

The rearrangement joins TRBV18 to TRBJ1-6; D is ambiguous. V was clipped by 0 bases and J by 9 bases, with 18 bases between them. The CDR3 covers 17 residues. Germline CDR1 is KGHSH and CDR2 is LQKENI. The CDR3 DNA reads TGTGCCAGCTCACCACCGGTCAGTCCGTCGTTTTCTTCACCCCTCCACTTT. It specifies CASSPPVSPSFSSPLHF. The variable domain in full, with the rest retrieved from reference TRBV18 and TRBJ1-6, is NAGVMQNPRHLVRRRGQEARLRCSPMKGHSHVYWYRQLPEEGLKFMVYLQKENIIDESGMPKERFSAEFPKEGPSILRIQQVVRGDSAAYFCASSPPVSPSFSSPLHFGNGTRLTVT.

This clone was recorded only once. The sample holds other DNA sequences that translate to the same CDR3. Written as DNA, the CDR3 is TGCGCCAGCAGCCTGGGGGGGCAGAACTATGGCTACACCTTC. It codes for CASSLGGQNYGYTF. V gene TRBV5-1 combines with J gene TRBJ1-2; D possibly corresponds to TRBD1 (6 bases). The V gene's germline CDR1 is SGHRS and CDR2 YFSETQ. V was cut by 4 bases and J by 2 bases, with 12 bases left in between. The CDR3 runs 14 residues. The whole variable domain, remainder taken from reference TRBV5-1 and TRBJ1-2, is KAGVTQTPRYLIKTRGQQVTLSCSPISGHRSVSWYQQTPGQGLQFLFEYFSETQRNKGNFPGRFSGRQFSNSRSEMNVSTLELGDSALYLCASSLGGQNYGYTFGSGTRLTVV.